The rows below give T cell receptor beta chains drawn from one sample of a study of T cell changes during pregnancy in multiple sclerosis. The repertoire was sequenced with immunoSEQ multiplex PCR; TCRdb's copy has only in-frame clones and lacks some. The sample has roughly 93,000 clones, roughly 90% seen once. The sequences come from peripheral blood, collected in the first trimester of pregnancy. The origin of the receptors is a female donor in good health, enrolled as a control in a pregnancy study. The CDR3 runs from the conserved cysteine through the conserved F or W. The D gene is left open where the match is weak. Some rows mark clone size as missing; the rest say once, few, many or name a class of expanded clone.

TRBJ1-4 TRBV4-3 NA NA CASSQDRGRGKWEKLFF TGCGCCAGCAGCCAAGACAGGGGAAGGGGGAAATGGGAAAAACTGTTTTTT
TRBJ2-7 TRBV6-1 NA NA CASSDGLTSYEQYF TGTGCCAGCAGTGACGGACTTACCTCCTACGAGCAGTACTTC
TRBJ1-3 TRBV2 NA NA CASGKAGASGNTIYF TGTGCCAGCGGTAAGGCAGGGGCCTCTGGAAACACCATATATTTT
TRBJ2-4 TRBV18 NA NA CASSQGGYIQYF TGTGCCAGCTCTCAAGGGGGATACATTCAGTACTTC
TRBJ1-2 TRBV5-1 NA NA CASSSGSVSRRELYGYTF TGCGCCAGCAGCTCGGGGTCTGTTAGCAGGAGGGAACTCTATGGCTACACCTTC
TRBJ1-6 TRBV18 NA NA CASSVDSNSPLHF TGTGCCAGCTCAGTGGACAGTAATTCACCCCTCCACTTT
TRBJ1-1 TRBV30 NA NA CAWDTQGMRTEAFF TGTGCCTGGGACACCCAGGGAATGAGAACTGAAGCTTTCTTT
TRBJ1-2 TRBV10-3 once NA CAISEGPHTVNYGYTF TGTGCCATCAGTGAGGGCCCTCACACAGTCAACTATGGCTACACCTTC
TRBJ2-7 TRBV7-2 NA NA CASSLGPQGRRTYEQYF TGTGCCAGCAGCTTAGGGCCCCAGGGGAGAAGGACCTACGAGCAGTACTTC
TRBJ1-6 TRBV9 NA TRBD1 CASSAQGAGYNSPLHF TGTGCCAGCAGCGCTCAGGGGGCAGGATATAATTCACCCCTCCACTTT
TRBJ1-1 TRBV6-6 few NA CASSYSREAFF TGTGCCAGCAGTTACTCGAGAGAAGCTTTCTTT
TRBJ1-5 TRBV2 NA TRBD1 CASGDSYPPQHF TGTGCCAGCGGGGACAGTTATCCTCCCCAGCATTTT
TRBJ2-1 TRBV7-6 NA TRBD2 CASSPTSMVEQFF TGTGCCAGCAGCCCGACTAGCATGGTTGAGCAGTTCTTC
TRBJ1-1 TRBV4-3 NA NA CASSQRGSGVTEAFF TGCGCCAGCAGCCAGAGGGGGAGCGGGGTCACTGAAGCTTTCTTT
TRBJ2-7 TRBV7-3 NA NA CASSLTPGGKGEQYF TGTGCCAGCAGCTTAACCCCTGGGGGGAAGGGCGAGCAGTACTTC
TRBJ2-7 TRBV19 NA TRBD1 CASSRGGQGVNEQYF TGTGCCAGTTCGAGGGGCGGACAGGGGGTCAACGAGCAGTACTTC
TRBJ2-6 TRBV5-6 NA NA CASSETGTRVSGANVLTF TGTGCCAGCAGCGAAACCGGGACAAGAGTCTCTGGGGCCAACGTCCTGACTTTC
TRBJ1-2 TRBV18 once NA CASSPGDYGYTF TGTGCCAGCTCACCCGGGGACTATGGCTACACCTTC
TRBJ1-1 TRBV4-3 NA TRBD1 CASSQGLGGMDTEAFF TGCGCCAGCAGCCAAGGTCTAGGGGGCATGGACACTGAAGCTTTCTTT
TRBJ2-5 TRBV7-9 NA NA CASSIPGGMETQYF TGTGCCAGCAGCATACCCGGCGGGATGGAGACCCAGTACTTC
TRBJ2-3 TRBV2 NA TRBD2 CASRVSGGLTGTQYF TGTGCCAGCAGAGTTAGCGGGGGACTAACGGGTACGCAGTATTTT
TRBJ1-2 TRBV7-2 NA NA CASATGGGTNYGYTF TGTGCCAGCGCGACAGGCGGCGGCACGAACTATGGCTACACCTTC
TRBJ1-2 TRBV5-1 NA TRBD1 CASSLEGQGSYGYTF TGCGCCAGCAGCTTGGAGGGACAGGGAAGCTATGGCTACACCTTC
TRBJ2-2 TRBV11-2 NA TRBD1 CGCGQGFAGELFF TGTGGATGCGGACAGGGGTTTGCCGGGGAGCTGTTTTTT
TRBJ1-6 TRBV27 NA NA CASSVQGWFSPLHF TGTGCCAGCAGTGTTCAGGGGTGGTTTTCACCCCTCCACTTT
TRBJ2-7 TRBV2 NA NA CASSDPTDYEQYF TGTGCCAGCAGTGACCCGACAGACTACGAGCAGTACTTC
TRBJ1-1 TRBV27 NA NA CASSFNMNTEAFF TGTGCCAGCAGTTTTAATATGAACACTGAAGCTTTCTTT
TRBJ1-5 TRBV19 once NA CASSVGRSQNQPQHF TGTGCCAGTAGTGTCGGGAGGTCGCAAAATCAGCCCCAGCATTTT
TRBJ2-4 TRBV28 NA TRBD1 CASSPGQTIAKNIQYF TGTGCCAGCAGCCCGGGACAGACAATAGCCAAAAACATTCAGTACTTC
TRBJ1-2 TRBV7-9 NA NA CASSLGATETNYGYTF TGTGCCAGCAGCTTAGGTGCGACAGAAACTAACTATGGCTACACCTTC
TRBJ1-2 TRBV6-5 NA NA CASGTGQNYGYTF TGTGCCAGCGGGACCGGACAGAACTATGGCTACACCTTC
TRBJ2-1 TRBV4-3 NA NA CASSQDQGGSYNEQFF TGCGCCAGCAGCCAAGATCAGGGTGGCTCCTACAATGAGCAGTTCTTC
TRBJ1-3 TRBV29-1 few TRBD1 CSVLVTGTGRNTIYF TGCAGCGTGTTAGTTACCGGGACAGGACGAAACACCATATATTTT
TRBJ1-1 TRBV6-1 NA TRBD1 CASSALELQGARAEAFF TGTGCCAGCAGTGCCCTTGAACTACAGGGGGCGAGGGCTGAAGCTTTCTTT
TRBJ1-5 TRBV10-3 NA TRBD1 CAISADRGRDQPQHF TGTGCCATCAGTGCAGACAGGGGGCGAGACCAGCCCCAGCATTTT
TRBJ1-4 TRBV20-1 NA NA CSATGLRGLFF TGCAGTGCTACGGGACTGAGGGGACTGTTTTTT
TRBJ1-1 TRBV30 few TRBD1 CAWLEGARTEAFF TGTGCCTGGCTCGAGGGGGCGCGAACTGAAGCTTTCTTT
TRBJ2-1 TRBV27 NA NA CASMPTGEYNEQFF TGTGCCAGTATGCCGACAGGAGAATACAATGAGCAGTTCTTC
TRBJ2-3 TRBV4-3 NA NA CASSQGSRRVTQYF TGCGCCAGCAGCCAAGGTTCTAGGCGGGTTACGCAGTATTTT
TRBJ2-3 TRBV7-3 NA TRBD1 CASSLTDRATDTQYF TGTGCCAGCAGCTTAACCGACAGGGCCACAGATACGCAGTATTTT
TRBJ1-2 TRBV7-9 NA NA CASSLGGTAGYTF TGTGCCAGCAGCTTAGGCGGGACGGCTGGCTACACCTTC
TRBJ2-7 TRBV28 NA NA CASRSPGPYEQYF TGTGCCAGCAGGTCCCCTGGGCCTTACGAGCAGTACTTC
TRBJ1-4 TRBV27 NA NA CASRTRGGNEKLFF TGTGCCAGCAGAACCCGGGGGGGGAACGAAAAACTGTTTTTT
TRBJ2-7 TRBV7-2 NA NA CASSLSGSGYEQYF TGTGCCAGCAGCTTAAGCGGGTCGGGCTACGAGCAGTACTTC
TRBJ1-3 TRBV7-2 once NA CASSPRNSGNTIYF TGTGCCAGCAGCCCGCGCAACTCTGGAAACACCATATATTTT
TRBJ2-2 TRBV2 NA TRBD1 CASRPGTGLTGELFF TGTGCCAGCAGACCCGGGACAGGGTTGACCGGGGAGCTGTTTTTT
TRBJ1-2 TRBV6-1 NA NA CASSEVTGHF TGTGCCAGCAGTGAAGTTACGGGACACTTC
TRBJ2-3 TRBV7-2 NA TRBD2 CASSLAASGGLSTDTQYF TGTGCCAGCAGCTTAGCAGCTAGCGGGGGCCTCAGCACAGATACGCAGTATTTT
TRBJ1-1 TRBV10-3 NA TRBD1 CAISENRGNTEAFF TGTGCCATCAGTGAGAACAGGGGGAACACTGAAGCTTTCTTT
TRBJ1-5 TRBV27 NA NA CASSLGRGINQPQHF TGTGCCAGCAGTTTGGGGCGGGGGATTAATCAGCCCCAGCATTTT
TRBJ2-5 TRBV29-1 NA NA CSVSRAGAQETQYF TGCAGCGTTTCCCGGGCAGGGGCCCAAGAGACCCAGTACTTC